The TCR beta chain under discussion was sequenced for a study of control samples from healthy donors and cancer patients. V gave up 5 bases and J gave up 0 bases, with 8 bases separating them. Looked up from germline, CDR1 is MNHNY and CDR2 is SVGAGI (reference sequence). The CDR3 extends over 14 amino acids. Profiled with immunoSEQ multiplex PCR; TCRdb holds only in-frame clones, not every one. The table lists roughly 29,000 clones, approximately 90% of them singletons, with 3% to 4% in the top ten. The clonotype originates from a female donor with melanoma. The specimen was formalin-fixed, paraffin-embedded tissue. The rearrangement joins TRBV6-6 to TRBJ1-3; D is uncertain. The CDR3 spells CASSPDFSGNTIYF. The CDR3 coding sequence is TGTGCCAGCAGTCCAGACTTCTCTGGAAACACCATATATTTT.